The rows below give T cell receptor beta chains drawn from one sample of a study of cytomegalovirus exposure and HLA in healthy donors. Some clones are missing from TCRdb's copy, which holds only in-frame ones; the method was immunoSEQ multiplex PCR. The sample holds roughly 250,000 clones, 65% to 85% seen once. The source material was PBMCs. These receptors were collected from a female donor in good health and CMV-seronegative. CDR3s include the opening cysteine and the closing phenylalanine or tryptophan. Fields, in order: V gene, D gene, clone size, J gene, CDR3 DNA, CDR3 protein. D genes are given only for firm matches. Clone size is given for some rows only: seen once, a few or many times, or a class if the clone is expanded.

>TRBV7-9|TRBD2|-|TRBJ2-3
TGTGCCAGCAGTTTTCCCGGGACTAGCGACTTGGATACGCAGTATTTT
CASSFPGTSDLDTQYF
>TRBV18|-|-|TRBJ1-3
TGTGCCAGCTCACAAGGAGACAGGGGAAACACCATATATTTT
CASSQGDRGNTIYF
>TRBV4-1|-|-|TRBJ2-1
TGCGCCAGCAGCCAAGGGGCTGGGAGGCCCAATGAGCAGTTCTTC
CASSQGAGRPNEQFF
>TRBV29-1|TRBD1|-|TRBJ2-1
TGCAGCGTTGAAAACAGGGGTCCCCAGTTCTTC
CSVENRGPQFF
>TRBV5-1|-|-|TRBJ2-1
TGCGCCAGCAGCGCCGGGACCCCAGGGGTCAATGAGCAGTTCTTC
CASSAGTPGVNEQFF
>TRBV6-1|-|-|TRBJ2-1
TGTGCCAGCAGTTCCGGGACTTATTTATACAATGAGCAGTTCTTC
CASSSGTYLYNEQFF
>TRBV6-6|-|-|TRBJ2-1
TGTGCCAGCAGTTGGCCAGGCTACAATGAGCAGTTCTTC
CASSWPGYNEQFF
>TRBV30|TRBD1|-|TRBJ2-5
TGTGCCTGGAACCCGGGACAGGGAGGCGGGCAGTACTTC
CAWNPGQGGGQYF
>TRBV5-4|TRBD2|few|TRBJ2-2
TGTGCCAGCAGTAGCCGGGAGGGAACCGGGGAGCTGTTTTTT
CASSSREGTGELFF
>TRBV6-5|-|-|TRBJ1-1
TGTGCCAGCAGTTACGAGTTTCGGCTAGGTTCTGCTTTCTTT
CASSYEFRLGSAFF
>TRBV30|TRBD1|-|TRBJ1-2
TGTGCCTGGAGTCTGTACCGATTGTTACAGGGGGCCTACTATGGCTACACCTTC
CAWSLYRLLQGAYYGYTF
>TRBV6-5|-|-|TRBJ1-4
TGTGCCAGCAGTTCCCCGACAGTGAAAGGAAAACTGTTTTTT
CASSSPTVKGKLFF
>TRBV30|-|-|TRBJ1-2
TGTGCCTGCCCAGCCGAGGGAAACTATGGCTACACCTTC
CACPAEGNYGYTF
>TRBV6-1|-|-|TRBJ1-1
TGTGCCAGCATCTACAGGGAAGCTTTCTTT
CASIYREAFF
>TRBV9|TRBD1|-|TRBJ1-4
TGTGCCAGCAGCGTAGGTTGGACAGGGAATGAAAAACTGTTTTTT
CASSVGWTGNEKLFF
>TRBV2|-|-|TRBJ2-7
TGTGCCAGCTTCACCGGGACTGCTTCCTACGAGCAGTACTTC
CASFTGTASYEQYF
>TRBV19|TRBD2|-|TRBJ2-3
TGTGCCAGTAGTTCCCGAGCGGGAGCTAGCACAGATACGCAGTATTTT
CASSSRAGASTDTQYF
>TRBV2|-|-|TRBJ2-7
TGTGCCAGCGAGGGGGGGAAGTCCTACGAGCAGTACTTC
CASEGGKSYEQYF
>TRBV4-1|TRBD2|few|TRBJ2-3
TGCGCCAGCAGCCAACTGGGACTAGCGGGGGACACAGATACGCAGTATTTT
CASSQLGLAGDTDTQYF
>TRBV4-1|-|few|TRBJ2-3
TGCGCCAGCAGCCAGGTCACTGCGCCTTCTAGCACAGATACGCAGTATTTT
CASSQVTAPSSTDTQYF
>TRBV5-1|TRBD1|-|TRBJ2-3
TGCGCCAGCAGTCATGGGACAGGGGGCAGAGCTACAGATACGCAGTATTTT
CASSHGTGGRATDTQYF
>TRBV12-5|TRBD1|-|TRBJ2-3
TGTGCTAGTGGTTTGGTAATCTGGACAGGACGTTTCCCGACGCATACGCAGTATTTT
CASGLVIWTGRFPTHTQYF
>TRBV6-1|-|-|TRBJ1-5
TGTGCCAGCAGGAACGTGGGACAACTAAATCAGCCCCAGCATTTT
CASRNVGQLNQPQHF
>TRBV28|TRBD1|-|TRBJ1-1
TGTGCCAGCAGTTTATCGGGGACAGTCGGGCAAGCTTTCTTT
CASSLSGTVGQAFF
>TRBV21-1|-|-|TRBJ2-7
TGTGCCAGCAGCAAACGGTGGGGGACTAGATCCTACGAGCAGTACTTC
CASSKRWGTRSYEQYF
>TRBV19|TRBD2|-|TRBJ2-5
TGTGCCAGTAGGCAACTAGCGGGAGGGCCCCAAGAGACCCAGTACTTC
CASRQLAGGPQETQYF
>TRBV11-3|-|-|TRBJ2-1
TGTGCCAGCAGCACTTGGGTCCGTCGTGTCGGGAGATCCTACAATGAGCAGTTCTTC
CASSTWVRRVGRSYNEQFF